This entry features one TCR beta chain sequence. Original data processing: Amplification with reference gene primers provided the estimates of nucleated cell counts. Here immunoSEQ multiplex PCR was the method, and the copy in TCRdb shows in-frame clones only, minus some. For V, J and clone size, that table is used; D and trimming come from the DNA. The sample gives approximately 220,000 clones, more than 65% of which show up once; 6% to 9.5% is in the top ten. Germline CDR1 is LGHDT and CDR2 is YNNKEL (reference sequence). V lost 1 base and J lost 0, with 12 bases in between. The CDR3 has 16 residues. This entry comes from a study of blood T cell repertoires in COVID-19. Turning to the study itself: There were acute and convalescent COVID-19 samples, and they came from the United States, Italy and Spain. PBMCs, B-cell-depleted T cells, or T cells were the source of the cDNA or gDNA that made up the material.

This sequence was found in a woman at least 80 years old with acute or convalescent COVID-19. This sequence joins TRBV3-1 (or the pseudogene TRBV3-2) and TRBJ1-2; a possible D gene is TRBD1 (5 bases). The specimen sequenced was peripheral blood. DNA of the CDR3: TGTGCCAGCAGCCAAGGAAGCAGGGCCGCTAACTATGGCTACACCTTC. Translation: CASSQGSRAANYGYTF.